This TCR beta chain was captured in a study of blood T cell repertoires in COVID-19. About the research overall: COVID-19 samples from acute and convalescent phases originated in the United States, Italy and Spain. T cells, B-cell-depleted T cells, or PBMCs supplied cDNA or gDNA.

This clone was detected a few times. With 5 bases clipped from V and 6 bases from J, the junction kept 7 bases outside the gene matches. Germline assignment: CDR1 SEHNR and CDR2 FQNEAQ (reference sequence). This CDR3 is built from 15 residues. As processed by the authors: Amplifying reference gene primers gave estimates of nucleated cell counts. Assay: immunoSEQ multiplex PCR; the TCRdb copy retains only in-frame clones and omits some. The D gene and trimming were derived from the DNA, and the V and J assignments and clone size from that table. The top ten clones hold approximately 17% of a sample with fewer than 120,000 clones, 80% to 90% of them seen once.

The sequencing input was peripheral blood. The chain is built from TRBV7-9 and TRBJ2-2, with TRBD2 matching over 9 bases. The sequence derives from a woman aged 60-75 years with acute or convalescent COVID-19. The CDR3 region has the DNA TGTGCCAGCAGCCAAAGCGGGGGGTTCGCCGGGGAGCTGTTTTTT. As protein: CASSQSGGFAGELFF. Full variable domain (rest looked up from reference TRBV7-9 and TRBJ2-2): DTGVSQNPRHKITKRGQNVTFRCDPISEHNRLYWYRQTLGQGPEFLTYFQNEAQLEKSRLLSDRFSAERPKGSFSTLEIQRTEQGDSAMYLCASSQSGGFAGELFFGEGSRLTVL.